The sample holds one count of the clone carrying this T cell receptor beta chain. The study counted Cohort 3 donors as recovered given two negative PCRs, clearance, or symptom resolution. Original data processing: Estimation of nucleated cell counts was performed using reference gene primer amplification. The protocol was immunoSEQ multiplex PCR, while the TCRdb copy is restricted to in-frame clones and leaves out a portion. From that table come the V and J calls and clone size; the DNA was used to work out D and trimming. Here the sample spans around 430,000 clones, around nine tenths being singletons. This sample stems from a study of blood T cell repertoires in COVID-19. Study at large: Sources were T cells, B-cell-depleted T cells, or PBMCs; the material itself was cDNA or gDNA.

The V gene's germline CDR1 is SNHLY and CDR2 FYNNEI. The V gene lost 9 bases and the J gene lost 5 bases, with 14 bases spanning the gap. This CDR3 has 13 residues. The specimen was PBMCs or T cells enriched from blood (not recorded which). This clonotype originated in a woman aged 45 to 65 who had recovered from COVID-19. The chain carries TRBV2 and TRBJ1-5; D is possibly TRBD1 (6 bases). Here the CDR3 DNA reads TGTGCCAGTAGAGGGGGGGCCTATCAGCCCCAGCATTTT. This codes for CASRGGAYQPQHF.